What follows describes a single TCR beta chain. Its antigen specificity is not known. Qualities for individual bases were not recorded, and no much larger clone is one base off. TCRbeta CDR3 regions were amplified from genomic DNA by means of the immunoSEQ Assay, a bias-controlled multiplex PCR. As for the original processing: Within the assay, amplification of reference gene primers was used to estimate how many nucleated cells each sample contained. Sequence reads were collapsed and filtered to measure the absolute abundance of every unique TCRbeta CDR3 rearrangement. For each sample, productive Simpson clonality was calculated as the square root of Simpson's diversity index across productive rearrangements. In its TCRdb copy, this immuneACCESS table keeps in-frame sequences only and misses some clones. Where compared with another copy, unresolved V genes explain less than half of these, and the others have no known cause. V, J and clone size derive from that table, while D and trimming were established from the DNA sequence. Within this sample are about 410,000 clones, with about 88% of them counted one time only. The top ten clonotypes cover about 1.6% of the sample.

One collaborating source in Seattle enrolled patients during active infection and followed them longitudinally through the course of disease. Each collaborating institution followed its own protocols to collect whole blood in K2EDTA tubes. For TCRbeta analysis, collaborators shipped samples in one of three forms: frozen whole blood, isolated PBMCs, or DNA extracted from either of those sample types. These data belong to a study of blood T cell repertoires in COVID-19 (TCRdb year 2020). A note on the overall study: Samples covering the acute and convalescent phases of COVID-19 were provided by collaborators in the United States, Italy and Spain. The prospective study material was composed of cDNA or gDNA derived from T cells, B-cell-depleted T cells, or PBMCs. Deeply sampled blood TCRbeta repertoires from subjects exposed to, actively infected with, or recovered from COVID-19 were included in the dataset. A freely available public database, intended as a resource for researchers studying the immune response to SARS-CoV-2, is where the repertoires were released. Samples came from the ongoing ImmuneRACE study (first 160 participants) plus 1,254 subjects from 6 global collaborators. Sample metadata almost always included a de-identified subject ID, COVID-19 status, age in years and sex. HLA class I and class II types, where available, came from metadata supplied by the sample provider rather than from assay-based typing.

Results and caveats for the whole study, not just this receptor: The amount of clinical and demographic metadata varied by source and participant and was provided uncurated.

After removal of 6 bases from V and 1 base from J, the junction retains 4 bases not matched to a gene. Based on the germline V gene, the CDR1 and CDR2 sequences are MNHEY and SVGAGI. From cysteine to phenylalanine, the CDR3 is 15 amino acids long. Only CDR3 DNA remains: 45 bases, in frame from the first base. The clonotype originates from a woman in her thirties or forties with COVID-19, enrolled during active disease. The sequenced sample was peripheral blood. The chain is made from TRBV6-5 and TRBJ1-5, and 9 junction bases match TRBD1. The CDR3 in this case is CASRRTGESNQPQHF. The bases read TGTGCCAGCAGACGGACAGGGGAAAGCAATCAGCCCCAGCATTTT.